This is a list of T cell receptor beta chains from one sample in a study of blood T cell repertoires in COVID-19. Assay: immunoSEQ multiplex PCR; the TCRdb copy retains only in-frame clones and omits some. This sample has 150,000 to 200,000 clones, with 80% to 90% found just once. Sequencing used peripheral blood. These receptors originate from a human donor with active or convalescent COVID-19. The donor label of this sample is uncertain. Each CDR3 is given with its conserved first and last residue. The D gene is left open where the match is weak. Some rows mark clone size as missing; the rest say once, few, many or name a class of expanded clone.

TRBV9,TRBJ2-3,few,TRBD2,CASSLQPGGRTNTQYF,TGTGCCAGCAGCCTACAACCGGGGGGACGCACGAATACGCAGTATTTT
TRBV28,TRBJ1-5,once,.,CASITLGALYSNQPQHF,TGTGCCAGCATTACCCTAGGGGCCCTGTATAGCAATCAGCCCCAGCATTTT
TRBV7-9,TRBJ1-2,few,TRBD1,CASSSDRGRRYGYTF,TGTGCCAGCAGTTCCGACAGGGGGCGTAGGTATGGCTACACCTTC
TRBV6-5,TRBJ2-5,.,TRBD2,CASSYIAGVQTQYF,TGTGCCAGCAGTTATATAGCGGGAGTCCAGACCCAGTACTTC
TRBV6-5,TRBJ1-1,many,.,CASSRAVNTEAFF,TGTGCCAGCAGCCGCGCCGTGAACACTGAAGCTTTCTTT
TRBV6-2/TRBV6-3,TRBJ1-5,.,.,CASSLMSQGYSNQPQHF,TGTGCCAGCAGCCTAATGTCCCAGGGATATAGCAATCAGCCCCAGCATTTT
TRBV24-1,TRBJ2-1,.,.,CATSESSLVYSEQFF,TGTGCCACCAGTGAGTCGTCTTTGGTGTATAGTGAGCAGTTCTTC
TRBV2,TRBJ2-5,.,TRBD2,CASSGGGGETQYF,TGTGCCAGCAGTGGTGGGGGAGGGGAGACCCAGTACTTC
TRBV9,TRBJ2-7,.,TRBD1,CASSEGQASGEQYF,TGTGCCAGCAGCGAGGGACAGGCCTCCGGTGAGCAGTACTTC
TRBV6-6,TRBJ2-7,.,.,CASSYSSVENSEQYF,TGTGCCAGCAGTTACTCAAGCGTTGAGAATAGCGAGCAGTACTTC
TRBV9,TRBJ1-2,.,TRBD1,CASSVEPGGSYGYTF,TGTGCCAGCAGCGTAGAGCCAGGGGGTTCCTATGGCTACACCTTC
TRBV27,TRBJ2-2,.,.,CASSLEYRAYTGELFF,TGTGCCAGCAGTTTGGAATACAGGGCCTACACCGGGGAGCTGTTTTTT
TRBV3-1/TRBV3-2,TRBJ1-5,.,TRBD1,CASSQASGTGYNQPQHF,TGTGCCAGCAGCCAAGCTTCCGGGACAGGGTACAATCAGCCCCAGCATTTT
TRBV27,TRBJ2-7,.,TRBD1,CASSVHRGITYEQYF,TGTGCCAGCAGTGTCCACAGGGGAATAACCTACGAGCAGTACTTC
TRBV9,TRBJ2-6,once,.,CASSSTGGRSGANVLTF,TGTGCCAGCAGCTCCACCGGAGGGCGCTCTGGGGCCAACGTCCTGACTTTC
TRBV24-1,TRBJ2-1,.,TRBD2,CATSDPSGGGYNEQFF,TGTGCCACCAGTGACCCTAGCGGGGGAGGGTACAATGAGCAGTTCTTC
TRBV5-6,TRBJ2-7,.,.,CASSLAATGEQYF,TGTGCCAGCAGCTTGGCGGCGACGGGCGAGCAGTACTTC
TRBV28,TRBJ1-2,.,TRBD1,CASRYWDRGFGYTF,TGTGCCAGCAGGTACTGGGACAGGGGATTCGGCTACACCTTC
TRBV5-1,TRBJ1-3,.,TRBD1,CASSWGQGGNTIYF,TGCGCCAGCAGCTGGGGACAGGGAGGGAACACCATATATTTT
TRBV24-1,TRBJ2-1,.,.,CATGGAIGHAYNEQFF,TGTGCCACGGGTGGCGCTATAGGACACGCCTACAATGAGCAGTTCTTC
TRBV28,TRBJ2-3,.,TRBD2,CASSKQRRESDTQYF,TGTGCCAGCAGTAAACAGAGGCGGGAGTCAGATACGCAGTATTTT
TRBV3-1/TRBV3-2,TRBJ1-1,.,TRBD1,CASSQVTGTEAFF,TGTGCCAGCAGCCAAGTGACAGGGACTGAAGCTTTCTTT
TRBV5-5,TRBJ2-7,.,.,CASTPGYEQYF,TGTGCCAGCACCCCAGGTTACGAGCAGTACTTC
TRBV7-6,TRBJ1-3,.,.,CASSLVEVSISGNTIYF,TGTGCCAGCAGCTTAGTAGAGGTGTCCATCTCTGGAAACACCATATATTTT
TRBV10-3,TRBJ2-1,.,TRBD2,CAIRPTSGVYNEQFF,TGTGCCATCAGGCCTACTAGCGGGGTGTACAATGAGCAGTTCTTC
TRBV4-1,TRBJ2-3,.,.,CASSQIIQGGTSTDTQYF,TGCGCCAGCAGCCAAATCATACAGGGCGGAACTAGCACAGATACGCAGTATTTT
TRBV5-1,TRBJ2-7,.,.,CASRTGTLYEQYF,TGCGCCAGCAGGACCGGGACTCTCTACGAGCAGTACTTC
TRBV5-1,TRBJ1-5,once,.,CASSLDGVGNQPQHF,TGCGCCAGCAGCTTGGACGGGGTTGGGAATCAGCCCCAGCATTTT
TRBV6-6,TRBJ1-1,.,.,CASSYSLNTEAFF,TGTGCCAGCAGTTACAGCTTGAACACTGAAGCTTTCTTT
TRBV2,TRBJ1-4,.,.,CASYAIPQEEKLFF,TGTGCCAGTTACGCAATTCCGCAGGAAGAAAAACTGTTTTTT
TRBV28,TRBJ2-5,.,TRBD2,CASSDGGAGETQYF,TGTGCCAGCAGCGACGGGGGGGCTGGAGAGACCCAGTACTTC
TRBV20-1,TRBJ2-7,.,TRBD2,CSASFAGVNEQYF,TGCAGTGCTAGTTTTGCGGGAGTAAACGAGCAGTACTTC
TRBV6-1,TRBJ2-7,.,TRBD2,CASSEVSSGSTYEQYF,TGTGCCAGCAGTGAAGTCTCTAGCGGGAGTACCTACGAGCAGTACTTC
TRBV2,TRBJ1-1,.,.,CASLVNTEAFF,TGTGCCAGCCTCGTGAACACTGAAGCTTTCTTT
TRBV30,TRBJ1-1,.,.,CAWAPGYTEAFF,TGTGCCTGGGCACCAGGGTACACTGAAGCTTTCTTT
TRBV7-8,TRBJ2-3,.,TRBD2,CASSLLSGRTTDTQYF,TGTGCCAGCAGCTTATTAAGCGGGAGGACCACAGATACGCAGTATTTT
TRBV30,TRBJ1-3,once,.,CAWSSGSGNTIYF,TGTGCCTGGAGTTCGGGGTCCGGAAACACCATATATTTT
TRBV19,TRBJ2-3,.,TRBD1,CASSTGQGNTDTQYF,TGTGCCAGTAGCACCGGACAGGGGAACACAGATACGCAGTATTTT
TRBV28,TRBJ1-2,.,TRBD1,CASSGRQGALYGYTF,TGTGCCAGCAGTGGGCGACAGGGGGCCCTCTATGGCTACACCTTC
TRBV4-2,TRBJ1-2,.,.,CASSQDHGRAANYGYTF,TGTGCCAGCAGCCAAGATCACGGCAGGGCCGCTAACTATGGCTACACCTTC
TRBV5-1,TRBJ2-1,.,TRBD2,CASSLRGTRNNEQFF,TGCGCCAGCAGCTTGCGTGGGACTAGGAACAATGAGCAGTTCTTC
TRBV3-1/TRBV3-2,TRBJ1-1,.,.,CASSADRDTEAFF,TGTGCCAGCAGCGCAGACAGAGACACTGAAGCTTTCTTT
TRBV10-3,TRBJ1-2,few,TRBD1,CAISESTGNGYTF,TGTGCCATCAGTGAGTCGACAGGGAATGGCTACACCTTC
TRBV24-1,TRBJ1-3,once,.,CATSDRTKILGNTIYF,TGTGCCACCAGTGACCGGACAAAGATCCTCGGCAACACCATATATTTT
TRBV2,TRBJ1-2,.,.,CARELNYGYTF,TGTGCCAGAGAACTTAACTATGGCTACACCTTC
TRBV19,TRBJ2-6,.,TRBD1,CASRKDLPTGVLSGANVLTF,TGTGCCAGTAGAAAAGACCTACCGACAGGGGTCCTCTCTGGGGCCAACGTCCTGACTTTC
TRBV6-2/TRBV6-3,TRBJ2-1,.,TRBD2,CASSPGGGWHEQFF,TGTGCCAGCAGTCCGGGGGGGGGCTGGCATGAGCAGTTCTTC
TRBV5-1,TRBJ2-7,.,TRBD2,CASSLGGSSYEQYF,TGCGCCAGCAGCTTGGGCGGGAGTTCCTACGAGCAGTACTTC
TRBV2,TRBJ2-1,once,TRBD2,CASRPLAGGPSEQFF,TGTGCCAGCAGACCCCTAGCGGGAGGGCCGAGTGAGCAGTTCTTC
TRBV7-6,TRBJ2-7,.,.,CASSQDSKFEQYF,TGTGCCAGCAGCCAGGACAGTAAGTTCGAGCAGTACTTC
TRBV7-3,TRBJ1-3,.,.,CASSEGTGNTIYF,TGTGCCAGCAGTGAGGGTACTGGAAACACCATATATTTT
TRBV7-2,TRBJ2-3,.,TRBD2,CASGTSGGEDTQYF,TGTGCCAGTGGGACTAGCGGGGGGGAGGATACGCAGTATTTT
TRBV6-1,TRBJ2-3,.,TRBD2,CASSERGGGAQDTQYF,TGTGCCAGCAGTGAACGAGGCGGGGGGGCCCAAGATACGCAGTATTTT
TRBV7-2,TRBJ2-7,.,TRBD1,CASSPDRDSPYEQYF,TGTGCCAGCAGCCCCGACAGGGATAGTCCCTACGAGCAGTACTTC
TRBV4-2,TRBJ2-5,.,.,CASSQDPDLAQTQYF,TGTGCCAGCAGCCAAGATCCAGATCTAGCGCAGACCCAGTACTTC
TRBV7-3,TRBJ1-1,.,TRBD1,CASSQGADTEAFF,TGTGCCTCTTCACAGGGGGCGGACACTGAAGCTTTCTTT